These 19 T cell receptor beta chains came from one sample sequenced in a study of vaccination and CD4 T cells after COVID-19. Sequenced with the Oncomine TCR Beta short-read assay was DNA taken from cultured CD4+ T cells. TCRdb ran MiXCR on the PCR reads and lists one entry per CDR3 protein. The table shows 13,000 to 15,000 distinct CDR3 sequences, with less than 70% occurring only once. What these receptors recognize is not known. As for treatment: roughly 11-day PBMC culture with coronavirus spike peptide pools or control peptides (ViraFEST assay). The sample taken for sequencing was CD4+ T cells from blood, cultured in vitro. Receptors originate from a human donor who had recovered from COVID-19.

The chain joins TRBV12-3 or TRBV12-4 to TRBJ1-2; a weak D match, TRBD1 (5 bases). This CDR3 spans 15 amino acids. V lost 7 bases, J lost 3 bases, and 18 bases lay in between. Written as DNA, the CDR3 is TGTGCCAGCAACCCCCCGGGGCCCGAATACTATGGCTACACCTTC. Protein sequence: CASNPPGPEYYGYTF.

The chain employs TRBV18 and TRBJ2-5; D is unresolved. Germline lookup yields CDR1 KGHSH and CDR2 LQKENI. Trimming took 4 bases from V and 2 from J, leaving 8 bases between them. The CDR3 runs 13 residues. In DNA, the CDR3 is TGTGCCAGCTCACAAATTAGGCAAGAGACCCAGTACTTC. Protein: CASSQIRQETQYF.

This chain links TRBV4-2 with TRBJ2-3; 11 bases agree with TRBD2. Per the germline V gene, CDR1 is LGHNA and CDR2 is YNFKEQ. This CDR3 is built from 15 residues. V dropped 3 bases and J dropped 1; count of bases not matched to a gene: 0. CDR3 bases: TGTGCCAGCAGCCAGACTAGCGGGGGCACAGATACGCAGTATTTT. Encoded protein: CASSQTSGGTDTQYF.

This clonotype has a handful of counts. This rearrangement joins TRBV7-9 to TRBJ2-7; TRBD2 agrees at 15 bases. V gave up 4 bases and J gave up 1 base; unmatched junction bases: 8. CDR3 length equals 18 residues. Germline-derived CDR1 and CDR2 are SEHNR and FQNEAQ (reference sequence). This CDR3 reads CASSWTSGRAVGSYEQYF. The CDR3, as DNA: TGTGCCAGCAGCTGGACTAGCGGGAGGGCCGTGGGATCCTACGAGCAGTACTTC.

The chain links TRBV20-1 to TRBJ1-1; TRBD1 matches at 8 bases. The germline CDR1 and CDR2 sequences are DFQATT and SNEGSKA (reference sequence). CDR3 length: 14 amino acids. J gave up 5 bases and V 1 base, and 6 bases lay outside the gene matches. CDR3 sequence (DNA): TGCAGTGCTAGAGTCGGACAGGGTATGACTGAAGCTTTCTTT. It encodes CSARVGQGMTEAFF.

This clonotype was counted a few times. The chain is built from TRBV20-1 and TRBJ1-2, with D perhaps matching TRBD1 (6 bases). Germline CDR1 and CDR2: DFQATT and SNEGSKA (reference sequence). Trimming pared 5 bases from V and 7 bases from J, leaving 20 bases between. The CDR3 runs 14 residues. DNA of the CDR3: TGCAGTGCTTATGCCGGGACACCAGGAAGTGGCTACACCTTC. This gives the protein CSAYAGTPGSGYTF.

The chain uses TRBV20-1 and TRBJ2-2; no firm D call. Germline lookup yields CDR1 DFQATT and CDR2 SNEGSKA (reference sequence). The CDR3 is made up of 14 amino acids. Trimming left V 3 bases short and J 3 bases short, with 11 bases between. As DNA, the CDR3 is TGCAGTGCTAGTGGGCTGCCGGACACCGGGGAGCTGTTTTTT. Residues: CSASGLPDTGELFF.

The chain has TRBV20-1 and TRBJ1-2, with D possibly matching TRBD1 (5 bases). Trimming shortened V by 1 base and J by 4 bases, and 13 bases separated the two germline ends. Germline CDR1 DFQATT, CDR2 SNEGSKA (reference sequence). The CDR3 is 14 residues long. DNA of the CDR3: TGCAGTGCTAGAGGGGGGGGACGGGGCTATGGCTACACCTTC. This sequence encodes CSARGGGRGYGYTF.

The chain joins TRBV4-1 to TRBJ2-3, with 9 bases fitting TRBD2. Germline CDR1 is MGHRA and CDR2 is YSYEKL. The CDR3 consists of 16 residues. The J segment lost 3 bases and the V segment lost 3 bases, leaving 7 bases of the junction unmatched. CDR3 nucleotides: TGCGCCAGCAGCCAGGTAGTAGCGGGGGCGACAGATACGCAGTATTTT. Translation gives CASSQVVAGATDTQYF.

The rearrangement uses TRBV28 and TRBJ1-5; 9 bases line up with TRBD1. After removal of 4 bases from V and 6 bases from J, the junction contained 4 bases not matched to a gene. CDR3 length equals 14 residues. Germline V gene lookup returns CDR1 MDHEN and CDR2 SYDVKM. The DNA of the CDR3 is TGTGCCAGCAGTTCCACAGGGGGCCCTCAGCCCCAGCATTTT. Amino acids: CASSSTGGPQPQHF.

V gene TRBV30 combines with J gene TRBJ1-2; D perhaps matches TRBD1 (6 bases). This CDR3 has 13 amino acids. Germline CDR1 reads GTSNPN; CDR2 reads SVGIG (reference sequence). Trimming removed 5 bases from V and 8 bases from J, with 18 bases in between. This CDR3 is CAWVQGREGGYTF. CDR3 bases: TGTGCCTGGGTACAGGGTCGGGAGGGCGGCTACACCTTC.

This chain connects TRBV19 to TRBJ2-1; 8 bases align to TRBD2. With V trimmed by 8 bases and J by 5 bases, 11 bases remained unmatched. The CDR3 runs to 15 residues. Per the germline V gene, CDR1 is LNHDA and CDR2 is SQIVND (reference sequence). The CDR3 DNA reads TGTGCCAGTGTGGAGATTAGCGGGAATCACAATGAGCAGTTCTTC. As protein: CASVEISGNHNEQFF.

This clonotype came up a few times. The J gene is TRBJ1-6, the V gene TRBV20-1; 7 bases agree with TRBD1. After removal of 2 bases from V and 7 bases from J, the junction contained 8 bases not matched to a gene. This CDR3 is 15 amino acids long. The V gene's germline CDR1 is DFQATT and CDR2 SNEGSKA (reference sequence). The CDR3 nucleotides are TGCAGTGCTAGACCCACCGGGACAGCCAATTCACCCCTCCACTTT. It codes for CSARPTGTANSPLHF.

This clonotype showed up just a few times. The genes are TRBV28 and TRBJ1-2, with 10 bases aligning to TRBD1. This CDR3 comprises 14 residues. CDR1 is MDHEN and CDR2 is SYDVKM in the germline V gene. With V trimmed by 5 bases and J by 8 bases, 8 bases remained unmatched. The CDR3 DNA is TGTGCCAGCAGTAGGGACAGGGGTAGTTTGGGCTACACCTTC. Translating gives CASSRDRGSLGYTF.

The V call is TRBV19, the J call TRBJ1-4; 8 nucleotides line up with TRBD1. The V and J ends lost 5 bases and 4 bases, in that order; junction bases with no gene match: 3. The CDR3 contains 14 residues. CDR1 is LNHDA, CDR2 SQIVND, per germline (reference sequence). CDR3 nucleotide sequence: TGTGCCAGTAGTGTGACAGGGGTTAATGAAAAACTGTTTTTT. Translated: CASSVTGVNEKLFF.

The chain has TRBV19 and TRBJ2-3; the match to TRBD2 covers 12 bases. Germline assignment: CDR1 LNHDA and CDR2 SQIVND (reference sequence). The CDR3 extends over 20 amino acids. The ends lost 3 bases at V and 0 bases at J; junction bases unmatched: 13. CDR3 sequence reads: CASSIRLLAGGLISTDTQYF. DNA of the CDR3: TGTGCCAGTAGTATTAGGCTACTAGCGGGAGGCCTTATTAGCACAGATACGCAGTATTTT.

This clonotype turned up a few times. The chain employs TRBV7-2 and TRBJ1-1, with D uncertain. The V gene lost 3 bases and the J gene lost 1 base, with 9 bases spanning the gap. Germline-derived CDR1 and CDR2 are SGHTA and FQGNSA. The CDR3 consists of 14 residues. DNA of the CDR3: TGTGCCAGCAGCTTCGGCAGGCGGAACACTGAAGCTTTCTTT. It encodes CASSFGRRNTEAFF.

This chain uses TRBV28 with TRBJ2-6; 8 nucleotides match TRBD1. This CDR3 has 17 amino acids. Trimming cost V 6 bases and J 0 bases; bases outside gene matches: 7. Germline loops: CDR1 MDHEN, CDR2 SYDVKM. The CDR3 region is CASRRTGSYSGANVLTF. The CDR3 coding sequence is TGTGCCAGCAGACGGACAGGGTCGTACTCTGGGGCCAACGTCCTGACTTTC.

The CDR3 coding sequence is TGTGCCAGCTCAGCCGGAAACAGGGGGGACTACGAGCAGTACTTC. This gives the protein CASSAGNRGDYEQYF. The V call is TRBV25-1, the J call TRBJ2-7; 8 bases agree with TRBD1. V lost 8 bases and J lost 3; bases outside the gene matches: 12. CDR3 length equals 15 residues. Germline V lookup: CDR1 MGHDK, CDR2 SYGVNS.